This passage covers 10 T cell receptor beta chains from one sample sequenced in a study of T cells after posttransplantation cyclophosphamide. Repertoires were generated with immunoSEQ multiplex PCR, while TCRdb's copy carries only in-frame clones and drops some. This sample yields 20,000 to 25,000 clones, of which roughly 67% are seen a single time; 0.55% to 0.75% belongs to the top ten. Material: memory CD4+ T cells sorted from PBMCs. Receptors originate from a woman aged 60-70 years in good health, CMV-negative, and a related stem cell transplant donor.

The gene calls are TRBV6-5 and TRBJ2-5, with 7 bases fitting TRBD1. Germline V CDR1 and CDR2: MNHEY, SVGAGI. The CDR3 consists of 14 residues. J was trimmed by 2 bases and V by 8 bases; bases with no gene match: 8. The CDR3 loop reads CASRLGQKQETQYF. In DNA, the CDR3 is TGTGCCAGCCGATTGGGACAGAAACAAGAGACCCAGTACTTC.

This chain connects TRBV4-2 to TRBJ1-5, with a possible D match to TRBD1 (6 bases). The CDR3 has 14 residues. With 6 bases removed from V and 6 bases from J, the gap between germline ends came to 15 bases. The V gene's germline CDR1 is LGHNA and CDR2 YNFKEQ. CDR3 loop: CASRGAGVSQPQHF. The CDR3 DNA is TGTGCCAGCAGGGGGGCAGGGGTAAGTCAGCCCCAGCATTTT.

V usage is TRBV9 and J usage is TRBJ2-5, with 10 nucleotides matching TRBD2. V lost 2 bases, J lost 9 bases, and 13 bases stayed unmatched. Germline loops: CDR1 SGDLS, CDR2 YYNGEE. This CDR3 spans 16 amino acids. The CDR3 coding sequence is TGTGCCAGCAGCGTGGGACTAGCGTACCTCAGGATGTCCCAGTACTTC. Its translation is CASSVGLAYLRMSQYF.

V is TRBV10-3 and J is TRBJ2-1; TRBD2 aligns across 12 bases. Germline V gives CDR1 ENHRY, CDR2 SYGVKD. The CDR3 has 14 amino acids. The trim removed 6 bases at V and 5 bases at J, leaving 2 bases unmatched. CDR3 sequence: CAIRTSGGDNEQFF. Here the CDR3 DNA reads TGTGCCATCAGGACTAGCGGGGGCGACAATGAGCAGTTCTTC.

The rearrangement joins TRBV4-1 to TRBJ2-7; TRBD2 matches at 13 bases. Unmatched junction bases numbered 11, after V lost 3 bases and J lost 3 bases. CDR3 length: 18 amino acids. Germline CDR1 is MGHRA and CDR2 is YSYEKL. CDR3: CASSHAEGLAGVDYEQYF. As DNA, the CDR3 is TGCGCCAGCAGCCACGCTGAAGGACTAGCGGGAGTCGACTACGAGCAGTACTTC.

The chain uses TRBV2 and TRBJ1-2, with D uncertain. V was cut by 2 bases and J by 4 bases, with 5 bases left in between. Germline V CDR1 and CDR2: SNHLY, FYNNEI. This CDR3 contains 12 residues. In nucleotides, the CDR3 is TGTGCCAGCAGTGAACTATCCTATGGCTACACCTTC. This encodes CASSELSYGYTF.

V is TRBV2 and J is TRBJ2-3; D might be TRBD2 (7 bases). Germline CDR1 is SNHLY and CDR2 is FYNNEI. The CDR3 sequence is 15 residues long. Deletions cut 2 bases from V and 7 bases from J, with 16 bases between. This CDR3 is CASSERWGGLNTQYF. In nucleotides, the CDR3 is TGTGCCAGCAGTGAAAGGTGGGGGGGCCTGAATACGCAGTATTTT.

This sequence joins TRBV4-3 and TRBJ2-7; weak D call: TRBD1 (6 bases). The CDR3 has 13 amino acids. CDR1 is LGHNA and CDR2 is YSLEER in the germline V gene. Trimming pared 4 bases from V and 6 bases from J, leaving 13 bases between. The CDR3 spells CASSRIQGSEQYF. The CDR3 bases are TGCGCCAGCAGCCGAATACAGGGTAGCGAGCAGTACTTC.

This chain links TRBV5-1 with TRBJ2-2, with 10 bases aligning to TRBD1. Germline V gene sequence: CDR1 SGHRS, CDR2 YFSETQ. Trimming cost V 2 bases and J 2 bases; bases outside gene matches: 3. The length of the CDR3 is 16 residues. The CDR3 DNA sequence: TGCGCCAGCAGCTTAATGACAGGGGGCAACACCGGGGAGCTGTTTTTT. Translated: CASSLMTGGNTGELFF. The full variable domain, its missing parts supplied by reference TRBV5-1 and TRBJ2-2, is KAGVTQTPRYLIKTRGQQVTLSCSPISGHRSVSWYQQTPGQGLQFLFEYFSETQRNKGNFPGRFSGRQFSNSRSEMNVSTLELGDSALYLCASSLMTGGNTGELFFGEGSRLTVL.

The rearrangement links TRBV19 to TRBJ2-1; 15 nucleotides match TRBD2. The germline V gene encodes CDR1 LNHDA and CDR2 SQIVND (reference sequence). CDR3 size: 18 residues. V dropped 10 bases and J dropped 7; count of bases not matched to a gene: 17. The chain's CDR3 is CATKGLAGGISLRNEQFF. The CDR3 DNA reads as TGTGCCACTAAAGGACTAGCGGGAGGGATTAGTCTAAGGAATGAGCAGTTCTTC.